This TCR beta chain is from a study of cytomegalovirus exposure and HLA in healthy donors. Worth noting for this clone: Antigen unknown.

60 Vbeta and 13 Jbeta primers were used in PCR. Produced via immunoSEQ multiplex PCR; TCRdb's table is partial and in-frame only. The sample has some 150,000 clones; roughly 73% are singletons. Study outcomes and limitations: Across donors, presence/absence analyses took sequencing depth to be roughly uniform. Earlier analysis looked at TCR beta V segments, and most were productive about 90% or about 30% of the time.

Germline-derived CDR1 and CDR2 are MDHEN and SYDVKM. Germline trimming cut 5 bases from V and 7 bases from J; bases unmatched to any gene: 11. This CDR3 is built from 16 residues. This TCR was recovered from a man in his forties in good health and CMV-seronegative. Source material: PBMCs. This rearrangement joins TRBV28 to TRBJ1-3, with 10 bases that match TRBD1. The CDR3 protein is CASSHQAGQGFNTIYF. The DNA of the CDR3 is TGTGCCAGCAGTCATCAAGCGGGACAGGGGTTTAACACCATATATTTT.